These 22 T cell receptor beta chains were sequenced from one sample in a study of cytomegalovirus exposure and HLA in healthy donors. The PCR contained 60 Vbeta and 13 Jbeta primers. The protocol was immunoSEQ multiplex PCR, while the TCRdb copy is restricted to in-frame clones and leaves out a portion. The sample has more than 150,000 clones, roughly 87% seen once. Sequencing was carried out using PBMCs. All receptors derive from a man aged 45-65 years in good health and CMV-seronegative.

The chain links TRBV28 to TRBJ2-7; 7 bases align to TRBD2. The V and J ends lost 5 bases and 4 bases, in that order; junction bases with no gene match: 8. This CDR3 contains 14 residues. CDR1 is MDHEN and CDR2 is SYDVKM in the germline V gene. Here the CDR3 reads CASSPWDYKYEQYF. As DNA, the CDR3 is TGTGCCAGCAGTCCCTGGGACTATAAATACGAGCAGTACTTC. Full variable domain (missing parts from reference TRBV28 and TRBJ2-7): DVKVTQSSRYLVKRTGEKVFLECVQDMDHENMFWYRQDPGLGLRLIYFSYDVKMKEKGDIPEGYSVSREKKERFSLILESASTNQTSMYLCASSPWDYKYEQYFGPGTRLTVT.

This rearrangement joins TRBV4-3 to TRBJ2-6; the match to TRBD2 covers 9 bases. The CDR3 contains 22 residues. Germline CDR1 is LGHNA and CDR2 is YSLEER. J gave up 1 base and V 1 base, and 17 bases lay outside the gene matches. Here the CDR3 reads CASSQAVWASGMVGSGANVLTF. Here the CDR3 DNA reads TGCGCCAGCAGCCAAGCTGTTTGGGCTAGCGGGATGGTAGGGTCTGGGGCCAACGTCCTGACTTTC.

The chain links TRBV9 to TRBJ2-5; TRBD2 agrees at 8 bases. There are 17 residues in the CDR3. Germline values: CDR1 SGDLS, CDR2 YYNGEE. The V and J ends lost 0 bases and 2 bases, in that order; junction bases with no gene match: 9. The CDR3 sequence is CASSVGVSGTAQETQYF. DNA of the CDR3: TGTGCCAGCAGCGTAGGAGTTAGCGGGACCGCTCAAGAGACCCAGTACTTC. The whole variable domain, remainder taken from reference TRBV9 and TRBJ2-5, is DSGVTQTPKHLITATGQRVTLRCSPRSGDLSVYWYQQSLDQGLQFLIQYYNGEERAKGNILERFSAQQFPDLHSELNLSSLELGDSALYFCASSVGVSGTAQETQYFGPGTRLLVL.

This chain uses TRBV7-2 with TRBJ1-2, with D perhaps TRBD1 (5 bases). This CDR3 is 15 amino acids long. With 2 bases removed from V and 0 bases from J, the gap between germline ends came to 10 bases. Germline V gene lookup returns CDR1 SGHTA and CDR2 FQGNSA. The CDR3 DNA is TGTGCCAGCAGCTTACAGGGTCGAGCTAACTATGGCTACACCTTC. It is translated as CASSLQGRANYGYTF.

This clone has only one observation. The chain joins TRBV9 to TRBJ2-1, with D possibly TRBD2 on 5 matching bases. The germline V and J ends were trimmed by 4 bases and 15 bases, with 8 bases remaining between them. Germline values: CDR1 SGDLS, CDR2 YYNGEE. This CDR3 comprises 9 residues. CDR3 DNA sequence: TGTGCCAGCAGCTCCCGGGGGTTCTTC. This sequence encodes CASSSRGFF.

The V and J genes are TRBV7-2 and TRBJ1-2, with 7 nucleotides matching TRBD1. This CDR3 is built from 14 residues. Germline CDR1 SGHTA, CDR2 FQGNSA. V gave up 1 base and J gave up 8 bases; unmatched junction bases: 7. The CDR3 sequence: CASSLGQGSGGYTF. DNA for the CDR3: TGTGCCAGCAGCTTAGGACAGGGCTCGGGCGGCTACACCTTC.

The rearrangement uses TRBV5-1 and TRBJ1-1; D call uncertain. The germline V and J ends were trimmed by 0 bases and 1 base, with 13 bases remaining between them. The germline CDR1 and CDR2 sequences are SGHRS and YFSETQ. The CDR3 is 16 amino acids. The CDR3 DNA sequence: TGCGCCAGCAGCTTGGACCAGGCGTCACCGAACACTGAAGCTTTCTTT. Translating it yields CASSLDQASPNTEAFF.

The rearrangement links TRBV11-2 to TRBJ2-7; perhaps TRBD2 as D (6 bases). V shed 5 bases and J shed 3 bases, with 20 bases lying between them. Germline V lookup: CDR1 SGHAT, CDR2 FQNNGV. The CDR3 totals 16 residues. The CDR3 sequence: CASSPLMTGEGYEQYF. Here the CDR3 DNA reads TGTGCCAGCAGCCCACTGATGACGGGAGAGGGCTACGAGCAGTACTTC.

The V call is TRBV7-2, the J call TRBJ2-1; weak D call: TRBD1 (5 bases). The CDR3 runs 15 residues. Germline V gene sequence: CDR1 SGHTA, CDR2 FQGNSA. The V gene lost 5 bases and the J gene lost 9 bases, with 20 bases spanning the gap. The CDR3 DNA follows: TGTGCCAGCAGCCCCGGACAAGTGTCTTGGGGTGAGCAGTTCTTC. This sequence encodes CASSPGQVSWGEQFF. Complete variable domain (other parts from reference TRBV7-2 and TRBJ2-1): GAGVSQSPSNKVTEKGKDVELRCDPISGHTALYWYRQSLGQGLEFLIYFQGNSAPDKSGLPSDRFSAERTGGSVSTLTIQRTQQEDSAVYLCASSPGQVSWGEQFFGPGTRLTVL.

V gene TRBV28 combines with J gene TRBJ1-5; the match to TRBD1 covers 8 bases. V trimming: 6 bases; J trimming: 6 bases; junction bases outside the gene matches: 10. The CDR3 spans 15 residues. The germline V gene encodes CDR1 MDHEN and CDR2 SYDVKM. The DNA for the CDR3 is TGTGCCAGCAGGACAGGGGCGGGGCGAGTTCAGCCCCAGCATTTT. Amino acids: CASRTGAGRVQPQHF.

This clone was seen a few times. This rearrangement joins TRBV5-1 to TRBJ2-6; weak D call: TRBD1 (6 bases). The CDR3 spans 19 residues. Trimming removed 0 bases at V and 0 bases at J, with 16 bases between. Germline V gene sequence: CDR1 SGHRS, CDR2 YFSETQ. CDR3: CASSLGRDTTVSGANVLTF. DNA for the CDR3: TGCGCCAGCAGCTTGGGTCGGGACACTACTGTCTCTGGGGCCAACGTCCTGACTTTC. The complete variable domain, with remaining parts taken from reference TRBV5-1 and TRBJ2-6, reads KAGVTQTPRYLIKTRGQQVTLSCSPISGHRSVSWYQQTPGQGLQFLFEYFSETQRNKGNFPGRFSGRQFSNSRSEMNVSTLELGDSALYLCASSLGRDTTVSGANVLTFGAGSRLTVL.

The CDR3 coding sequence is TGTGCCAGCAGTTTATCGGGCGGGGGGGGGTATGGGTCCTACAATGAGCAGTTCTTC. Translating gives CASSLSGGGGYGSYNEQFF. The V call is TRBV27, the J call TRBJ2-1; 9 bases match TRBD2. CDR3 length equals 19 residues. CDR1 and CDR2 from the germline V gene are MNHEY and SMNVEV (reference sequence). V was pared by 0 bases and J by 1 base, with 10 bases of the junction left unmatched.

The chain carries TRBV5-1 and TRBJ2-5; D uncertain. Trimming left V 1 base short and J 4 bases short, with 20 bases between. Germline V gene sequence: CDR1 SGHRS, CDR2 YFSETQ. This CDR3 has 17 amino acids. CDR3 in DNA: TGCGCCAGCAGCTTGAATCCCTCCGCAGGTCCCGGAGAGACCCAGTACTTC. The encoded protein is CASSLNPSAGPGETQYF.

The V call is TRBV7-9, the J call TRBJ2-1; TRBD2 aligns across 11 bases. V gave up 7 bases and J gave up 4 bases; unmatched junction bases: 6. Per the germline V gene, CDR1 is SEHNR and CDR2 is FQNEAQ (reference sequence). This CDR3 spans 15 amino acids. The CDR3 nucleotides are TGTGCCAGCACCATAACTAGCGGGGGATACAATGAGCAGTTCTTC. Its protein is CASTITSGGYNEQFF.

This chain links TRBV6-5 with TRBJ2-2; 7 bases match TRBD2. CDR3 size: 14 residues. With 2 bases clipped from V and 5 bases from J, the junction kept 2 bases outside the gene matches. Germline V CDR1 and CDR2: MNHEY, SVGAGI. The CDR3 nucleotides read TGTGCCAGCAGTTACCTAGCGGAAACCGGGGAGCTGTTTTTT. Encoded protein: CASSYLAETGELFF.

Here the CDR3 DNA reads TGTGCCAGCAGCTTAAGGACTAGCGGGGTTAACTACGAGCAGTACTTC. It is translated as CASSLRTSGVNYEQYF. V usage is TRBV7-2 and J usage is TRBJ2-7; 12 bases line up with TRBD2. After removal of 2 bases from V and 3 bases from J, the junction contained 5 bases not matched to a gene. CDR3 length: 16 residues. The germline V gene encodes CDR1 SGHTA and CDR2 FQGNSA. Full variable domain (outside the CDR3, taken from reference TRBV7-2 and TRBJ2-7): GAGVSQSPSNKVTEKGKDVELRCDPISGHTALYWYRQSLGQGLEFLIYFQGNSAPDKSGLPSDRFSAERTGGSVSTLTIQRTQQEDSAVYLCASSLRTSGVNYEQYFGPGTRLTVT.

The rearrangement joins TRBV7-2 to TRBJ2-5; TRBD1 matches 8 bases. The CDR3 contains 17 residues. V shed 0 bases and J 5 bases; nucleotides not matched to a gene: 11. Germline V gene lookup returns CDR1 SGHTA and CDR2 FQGNSA. CDR3 sequence (DNA): TGTGCCAGCAGCTTAGCTCCCTCCCAGGGGGCAGGGGAGACCCAGTACTTC. Amino acids: CASSLAPSQGAGETQYF. The full variable domain, with the rest looked up from reference TRBV7-2 and TRBJ2-5, is GAGVSQSPSNKVTEKGKDVELRCDPISGHTALYWYRQSLGQGLEFLIYFQGNSAPDKSGLPSDRFSAERTGGSVSTLTIQRTQQEDSAVYLCASSLAPSQGAGETQYFGPGTRLLVL.

The chain uses TRBV6-5 and TRBJ2-1, with a tentative D call TRBD1 (5 bases). This CDR3 is 15 amino acids long. V was clipped by 6 bases and J by 0 bases, with 12 bases between them. In germline, CDR1 is MNHEY, CDR2 SVGAGI. CDR3 sequence reads: CASRPLDSSYNEQFF. CDR3 DNA sequence: TGTGCCAGCAGACCCCTAGACAGCTCCTACAATGAGCAGTTCTTC.

V gene TRBV5-1 combines with J gene TRBJ2-7; unclear D gene. The CDR3 spans 13 residues. Germline V gene data show CDR1 as SGHRS and CDR2 as YFSETQ. Trimming left V 4 bases short and J 5 bases short, with 13 bases between. The CDR3 loop reads CASSALGLNEQYF. The CDR3 DNA is TGCGCCAGCAGCGCGCTAGGTTTGAACGAGCAGTACTTC. Drawing the rest from reference TRBV5-1 and TRBJ2-7, the complete variable domain is KAGVTQTPRYLIKTRGQQVTLSCSPISGHRSVSWYQQTPGQGLQFLFEYFSETQRNKGNFPGRFSGRQFSNSRSEMNVSTLELGDSALYLCASSALGLNEQYFGPGTRLTVT.

The chain recombines TRBV2 with TRBJ1-2; 10 bases align to TRBD1. This CDR3 spans 16 amino acids. Germline V CDR1 and CDR2: SNHLY, FYNNEI. V shed 8 bases, J shed 5 bases, and the junction held 14 bases outside the gene matches. The CDR3 DNA reads as TGTGCCAGCCTCCGGGACAGGGGCAGGGCAGGTTATGGCTACACCTTC. The encoded protein is CASLRDRGRAGYGYTF.

The CDR3 region is CASKTPGGGTYNEQFF. In DNA, the CDR3 is TGTGCCAGCAAAACTCCCGGCGGGGGGACCTACAATGAGCAGTTCTTC. J is TRBJ2-1 and V is TRBV28; 8 nucleotides align to TRBD2. The CDR3 consists of 16 residues. V trimming: 7 bases; J trimming: 2 bases; junction bases outside the gene matches: 10. Germline values: CDR1 MDHEN, CDR2 SYDVKM.

This chain links TRBV7-3 with TRBJ2-5; D may be TRBD2 (6 bases). V lost 6 bases to trimming and J lost 5 bases, with 16 bases between them. The CDR3 covers 14 residues. The germline V gene has CDR1 SGHTA and CDR2 FQGTGA. The CDR3 nucleotides are TGTGCCAGCAGTTTGGGACTGAGCGCGGAGACCCAGTACTTC. Protein: CASSLGLSAETQYF.